This T cell receptor beta chain was identified in a study of cytomegalovirus exposure and HLA in healthy donors. The overall study: Most genotyped donors, over 70% of more than 300, had Caucasian-associated genetic ancestry.

This clone was recorded once. The target antigen is unknown. Study-wide findings and caveats: When analyzed later, a missense DCLRE1C variant was found to be linked to TCR beta V- and J-gene trimming.

Germline V gene data show CDR1 as MNHEY and CDR2 as SMNVEV (reference sequence). V was clipped by 5 bases and J by 8 bases, with 15 bases between them. The CDR3 runs 13 residues. The PCR was carried out with 60 Vbeta primers and 13 Jbeta primers. TCRdb's table, derived via immunoSEQ multiplex PCR, lists solely in-frame clones and lacks some. This repertoire shows more than 140,000 clones, roughly 87% found once; its top ten account for about 5.2%. The V gene is TRBV27, the J gene TRBJ1-2; D is ambiguous. Sequencing was done on a sample of PBMCs. The TCR originated in a young man in good health and CMV-seropositive. For the CDR3, the DNA is TGTGCCAGCAGTCCCTTAAGGGAGAGCGGCTACACCTTC. It specifies CASSPLRESGYTF.